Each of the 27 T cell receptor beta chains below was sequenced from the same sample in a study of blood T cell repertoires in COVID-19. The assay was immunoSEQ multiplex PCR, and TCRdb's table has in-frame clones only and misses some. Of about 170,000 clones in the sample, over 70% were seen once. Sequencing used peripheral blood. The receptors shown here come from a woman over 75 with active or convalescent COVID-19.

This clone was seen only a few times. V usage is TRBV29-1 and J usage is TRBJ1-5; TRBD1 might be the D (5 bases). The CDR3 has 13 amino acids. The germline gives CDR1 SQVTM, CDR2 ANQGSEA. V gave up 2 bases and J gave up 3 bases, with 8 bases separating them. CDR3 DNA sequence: TGCAGCGTTGAATCGGGGGTCAATCAGCCCCAGCATTTT. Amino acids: CSVESGVNQPQHF.

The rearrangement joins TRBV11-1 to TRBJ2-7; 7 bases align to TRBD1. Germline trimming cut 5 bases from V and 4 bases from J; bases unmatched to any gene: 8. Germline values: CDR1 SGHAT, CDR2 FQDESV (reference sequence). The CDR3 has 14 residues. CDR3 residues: CASSQRQGRYEQYF. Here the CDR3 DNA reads TGTGCCAGCAGCCAAAGACAGGGCCGGTACGAGCAGTACTTC.

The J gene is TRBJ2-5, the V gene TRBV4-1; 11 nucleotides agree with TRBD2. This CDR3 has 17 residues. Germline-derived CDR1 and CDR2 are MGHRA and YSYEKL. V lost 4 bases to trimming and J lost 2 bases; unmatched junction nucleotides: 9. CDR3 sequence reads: CASSLRLAGGPQETQYF. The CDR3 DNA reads TGCGCCAGCAGCCTGCGGCTAGCGGGGGGACCTCAAGAGACCCAGTACTTC.

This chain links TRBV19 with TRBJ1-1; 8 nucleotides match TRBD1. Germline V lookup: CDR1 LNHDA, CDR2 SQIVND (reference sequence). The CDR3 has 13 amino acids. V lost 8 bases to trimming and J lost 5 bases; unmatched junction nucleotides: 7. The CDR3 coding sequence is TGTGCCAGTTGTGACAGGGGAGGAACTGAAGCTTTCTTT. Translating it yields CASCDRGGTEAFF.

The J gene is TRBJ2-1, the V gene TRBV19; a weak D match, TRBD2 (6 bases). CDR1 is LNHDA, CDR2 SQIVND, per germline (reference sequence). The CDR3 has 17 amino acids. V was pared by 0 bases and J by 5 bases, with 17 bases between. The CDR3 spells CASSIDPWELAHNEQFF. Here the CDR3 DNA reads TGTGCCAGTAGTATAGACCCCTGGGAACTAGCCCACAATGAGCAGTTCTTC. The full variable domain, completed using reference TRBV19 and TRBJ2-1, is DGGITQSPKYLFRKEGQNVTLSCEQNLNHDAMYWYRQDPGQGLRLIYYSQIVNDFQKGDIAEGYSVSREKKESFPLTVTSAQKNPTAFYLCASSIDPWELAHNEQFFGPGTRLTVL.

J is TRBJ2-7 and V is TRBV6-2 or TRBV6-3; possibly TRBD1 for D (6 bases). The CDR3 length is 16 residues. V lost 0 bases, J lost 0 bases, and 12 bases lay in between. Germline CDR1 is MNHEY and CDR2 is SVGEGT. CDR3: CASSYSFTGFSYEQYF. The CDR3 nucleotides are TGTGCCAGCAGTTACTCGTTTACAGGGTTCTCCTACGAGCAGTACTTC.

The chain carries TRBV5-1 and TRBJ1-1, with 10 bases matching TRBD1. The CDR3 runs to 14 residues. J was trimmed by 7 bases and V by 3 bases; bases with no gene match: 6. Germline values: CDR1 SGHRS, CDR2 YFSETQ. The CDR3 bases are TGCGCCAGCAGCTCGGACAGGGGGTTGAGTGAAGCTTTCTTT. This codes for CASSSDRGLSEAFF.

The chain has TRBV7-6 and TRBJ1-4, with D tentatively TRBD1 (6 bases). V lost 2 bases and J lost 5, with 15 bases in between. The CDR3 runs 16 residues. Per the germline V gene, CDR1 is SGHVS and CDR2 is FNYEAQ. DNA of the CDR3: TGTGCCAGCAGCTTAATCCACGGACAGATAAATGAAAAACTGTTTTTT. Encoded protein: CASSLIHGQINEKLFF.

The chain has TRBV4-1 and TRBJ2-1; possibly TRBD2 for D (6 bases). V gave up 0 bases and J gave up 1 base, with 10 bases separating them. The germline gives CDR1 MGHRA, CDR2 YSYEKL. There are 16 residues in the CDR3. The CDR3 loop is CASSQDQEGSYNEQFF. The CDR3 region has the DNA TGCGCCAGCAGCCAAGATCAGGAGGGTTCCTACAATGAGCAGTTCTTC.

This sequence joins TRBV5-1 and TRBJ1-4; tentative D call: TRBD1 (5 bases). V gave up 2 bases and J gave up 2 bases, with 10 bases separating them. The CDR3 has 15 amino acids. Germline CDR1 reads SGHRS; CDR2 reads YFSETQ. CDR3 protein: CASSLASGTNEKLFF. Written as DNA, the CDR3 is TGCGCCAGCAGCTTAGCTTCAGGGACTAATGAAAAACTGTTTTTT.

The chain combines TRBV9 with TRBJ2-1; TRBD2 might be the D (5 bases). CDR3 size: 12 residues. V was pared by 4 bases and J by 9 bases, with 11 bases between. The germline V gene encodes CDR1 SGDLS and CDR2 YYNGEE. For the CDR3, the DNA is TGTGCCAGCAGCCCCCACCTAGCTGAGCAGTTCTTC. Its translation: CASSPHLAEQFF.

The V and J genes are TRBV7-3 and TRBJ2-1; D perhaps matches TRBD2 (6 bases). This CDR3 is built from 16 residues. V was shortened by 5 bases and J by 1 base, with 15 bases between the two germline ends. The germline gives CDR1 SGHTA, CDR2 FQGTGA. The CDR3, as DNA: TGTGCCAGCAGCCCTAACGCGGGGTCGTCCTACAATGAGCAGTTCTTC. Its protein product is CASSPNAGSSYNEQFF.

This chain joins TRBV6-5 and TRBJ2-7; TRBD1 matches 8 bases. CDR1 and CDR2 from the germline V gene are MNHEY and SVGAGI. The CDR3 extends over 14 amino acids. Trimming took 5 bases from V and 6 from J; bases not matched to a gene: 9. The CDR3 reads CASSPSQGASEQYF. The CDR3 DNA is TGTGCCAGCAGTCCCTCCCAGGGGGCTTCCGAGCAGTACTTC.

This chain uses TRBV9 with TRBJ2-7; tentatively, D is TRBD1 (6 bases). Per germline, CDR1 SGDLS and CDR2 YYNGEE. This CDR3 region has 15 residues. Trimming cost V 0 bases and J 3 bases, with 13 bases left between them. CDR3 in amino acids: CASSVEQGGNYEQYF. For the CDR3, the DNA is TGTGCCAGCAGCGTAGAACAGGGTGGGAACTACGAGCAGTACTTC. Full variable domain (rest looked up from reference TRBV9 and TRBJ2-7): DSGVTQTPKHLITATGQRVTLRCSPRSGDLSVYWYQQSLDQGLQFLIQYYNGEERAKGNILERFSAQQFPDLHSELNLSSLELGDSALYFCASSVEQGGNYEQYFGPGTRLTVT.

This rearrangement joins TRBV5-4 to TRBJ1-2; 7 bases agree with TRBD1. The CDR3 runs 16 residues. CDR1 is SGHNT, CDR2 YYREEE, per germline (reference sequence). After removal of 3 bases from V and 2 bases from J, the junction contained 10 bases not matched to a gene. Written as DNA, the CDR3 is TGTGCCAGCAGCTGGGCCCCGCGACAGGGAAACTATGGCTACACCTTC. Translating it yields CASSWAPRQGNYGYTF.

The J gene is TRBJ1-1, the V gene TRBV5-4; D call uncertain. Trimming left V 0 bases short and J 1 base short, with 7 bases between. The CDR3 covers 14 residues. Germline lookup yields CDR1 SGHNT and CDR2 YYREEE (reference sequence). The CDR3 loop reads CASSLGEANTEAFF. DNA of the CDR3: TGTGCCAGCAGCTTGGGCGAGGCGAACACTGAAGCTTTCTTT.

The CDR3 here is CASSEGQSTEAFF. CDR3 DNA: TGTGCCAGTAGCGAGGGACAAAGCACTGAAGCTTTCTTT. The gene calls are TRBV19 and TRBJ1-1; D is perhaps TRBD1 (6 bases). Germline assignment: CDR1 LNHDA and CDR2 SQIVND (reference sequence). The CDR3 is made up of 13 amino acids. V was pared by 6 bases and J by 4 bases, with 12 bases between.

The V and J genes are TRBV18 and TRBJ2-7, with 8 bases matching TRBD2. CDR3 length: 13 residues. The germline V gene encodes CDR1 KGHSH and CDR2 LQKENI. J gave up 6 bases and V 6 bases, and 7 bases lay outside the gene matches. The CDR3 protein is CASSPGRDREQYF. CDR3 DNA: TGTGCCAGCTCCCCCGGGAGGGATCGCGAGCAGTACTTC.

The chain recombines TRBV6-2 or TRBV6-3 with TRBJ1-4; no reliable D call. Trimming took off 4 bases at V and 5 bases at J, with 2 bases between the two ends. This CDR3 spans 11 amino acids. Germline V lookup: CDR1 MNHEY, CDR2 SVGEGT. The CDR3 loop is CASSSNEKLFF. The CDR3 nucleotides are TGTGCCAGCAGTTCGAATGAAAAACTGTTTTTT.

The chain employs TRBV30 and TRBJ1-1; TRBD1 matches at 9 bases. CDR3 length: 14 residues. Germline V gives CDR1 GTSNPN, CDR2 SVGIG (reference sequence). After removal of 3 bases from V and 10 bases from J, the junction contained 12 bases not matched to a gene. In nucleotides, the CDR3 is TGTGCCTGGAGAGAAGGACAGGGGCGCTGGGGAGCTTTCTTT. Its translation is CAWREGQGRWGAFF.

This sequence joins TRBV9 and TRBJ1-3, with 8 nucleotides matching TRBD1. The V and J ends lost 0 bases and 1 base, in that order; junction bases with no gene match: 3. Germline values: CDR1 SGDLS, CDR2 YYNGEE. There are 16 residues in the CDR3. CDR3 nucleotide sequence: TGTGCCAGCAGCGTAGAGCAGGGGGCTTCTGGAAACACCATATATTTT. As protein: CASSVEQGASGNTIYF.

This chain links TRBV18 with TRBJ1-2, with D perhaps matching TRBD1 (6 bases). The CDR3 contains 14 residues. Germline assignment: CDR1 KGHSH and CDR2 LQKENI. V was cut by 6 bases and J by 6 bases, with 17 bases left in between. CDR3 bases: TGTGCCAGCTCCCCGGAGGGGGGGGTCAATGGCTACACCTTC. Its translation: CASSPEGGVNGYTF. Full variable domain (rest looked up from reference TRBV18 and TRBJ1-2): NAGVMQNPRHLVRRRGQEARLRCSPMKGHSHVYWYRQLPEEGLKFMVYLQKENIIDESGMPKERFSAEFPKEGPSILRIQQVVRGDSAAYFCASSPEGGVNGYTFGSGTRLTVV.

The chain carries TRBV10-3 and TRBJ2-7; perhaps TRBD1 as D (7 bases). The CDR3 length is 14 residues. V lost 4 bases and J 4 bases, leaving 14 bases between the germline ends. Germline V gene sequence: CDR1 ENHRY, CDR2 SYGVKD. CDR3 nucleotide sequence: TGTGCCATCAGTGGCGGGACAGAGCGTTACGAGCAGTACTTC. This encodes CAISGGTERYEQYF.

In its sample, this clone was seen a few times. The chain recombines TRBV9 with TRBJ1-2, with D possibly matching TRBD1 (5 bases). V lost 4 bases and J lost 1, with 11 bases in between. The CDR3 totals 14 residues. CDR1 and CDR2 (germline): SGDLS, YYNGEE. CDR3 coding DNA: TGTGCCAGCAGCAGCTGGGGGGTTAACTATGGCTACACCTTC. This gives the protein CASSSWGVNYGYTF.

CDR3 nucleotides: TGTGCCAGCAGCTTAGAGGGAGGGGGGAGCTCCTACAATGAGCAGTTCTTC. Translated: CASSLEGGGSSYNEQFF. The chain couples TRBV7-6 to TRBJ2-1; maybe TRBD2 (7 bases). Trimming pared 1 base from V and 0 bases from J, leaving 13 bases between. The CDR3 runs to 17 residues. The germline CDR1 and CDR2 sequences are SGHVS and FNYEAQ.

The CDR3 here is CASAVYSNQPQHF. The CDR3 nucleotides are TGTGCCAGCGCGGTTTATAGCAATCAGCCCCAGCATTTT. The chain is built from TRBV27 and TRBJ1-5; D is undetermined. V lost 8 bases and J lost 0, with 8 bases in between. The CDR3 is made up of 13 amino acids. Germline V lookup: CDR1 MNHEY, CDR2 SMNVEV (reference sequence).

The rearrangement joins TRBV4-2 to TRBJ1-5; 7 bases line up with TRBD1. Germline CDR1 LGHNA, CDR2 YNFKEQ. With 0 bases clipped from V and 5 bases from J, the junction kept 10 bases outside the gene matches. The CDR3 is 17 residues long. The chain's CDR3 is CASSQDLGGAGYQPQHF. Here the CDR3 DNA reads TGTGCCAGCAGCCAAGATTTAGGGGGCGCAGGATATCAGCCCCAGCATTTT.